The next 6 T cell receptor beta chains were all read from a single sample in a study of cytomegalovirus exposure and HLA in healthy donors. Primers for the PCR totalled 60 Vbeta and 13 Jbeta. Only in-frame clones appear in the TCRdb table, and some are missing; sequencing was by immunoSEQ multiplex PCR. Of around 180,000 clones in the sample, 78% were seen once. The sequencing sample was made of PBMCs. All receptors derive from a woman in her forties or fifties in good health and CMV-seropositive.

CDR3 in amino acids: CACVLDRNSPLHF. DNA of the CDR3: TGTGCCTGCGTGTTGGACAGGAATTCACCCCTCCACTTT. The chain uses TRBV30 and TRBJ1-6, with TRBD1 matching 7 bases. The CDR3 has 13 residues. V was pared by 6 bases and J by 7 bases, with 6 bases of the junction left unmatched. The V gene's germline CDR1 is GTSNPN and CDR2 SVGIG (reference sequence). The complete variable domain, with remaining parts taken from reference TRBV30 and TRBJ1-6, reads SQTIHQWPATLVQPVGSPLSLECTVEGTSNPNLYWYRQAAGRGLQLLFYSVGIGQISSEVPQNLSASRPQDRQFILSSKKLLLSDSGFYLCACVLDRNSPLHFGNGTRLTVT.

This clone appeared a few times. V and J are TRBV6-4 and TRBJ2-3, with TRBD1 matching 8 bases. The CDR3 covers 16 residues. Germline trimming cut 3 bases from V and 4 bases from J; bases unmatched to any gene: 9. Germline V lookup: CDR1 MRHNA, CDR2 SNTAGT. CDR3 nucleotide sequence: TGTGCCAGCAGTGAAAGGGCAGGGGGCGAATCAGATACGCAGTATTTT. Translation: CASSERAGGESDTQYF.

This chain uses TRBV25-1 with TRBJ2-5; 10 nucleotides align to TRBD2. This CDR3 spans 14 amino acids. V shed 3 bases, J shed 4 bases, and the junction held 2 bases outside the gene matches. Germline-derived CDR1 and CDR2 are MGHDK and SYGVNS. As DNA, the CDR3 is TGTGCCAGCAGTGATAGCGGGGGGATAGAGACCCAGTACTTC. Residues: CASSDSGGIETQYF.

This clone has only a few counts. This chain joins TRBV27 and TRBJ2-4; 7 bases fit TRBD1. Looked up from germline, CDR1 is MNHEY and CDR2 is SMNVEV (reference sequence). The CDR3 loop spans 17 amino acids. The V gene end was trimmed by 5 bases and the J gene end by 4 bases; junction bases not matched to a gene: 14. CDR3 residues: CASSDPGQPKGKNIQYF. CDR3 coding DNA: TGTGCCAGCAGTGACCCGGGACAGCCCAAAGGGAAAAACATTCAGTACTTC.

This clone was seen a few times. The chain couples TRBV2 to TRBJ2-3; TRBD2 is a possible D gene (6 bases). Trimming cost V 6 bases and J 2 bases, with 18 bases left between them. Germline lookup yields CDR1 SNHLY and CDR2 FYNNEI. The CDR3 consists of 16 residues. The CDR3 bases are TGTGCCAGCAGCCCCCCCTGGGGACTTTCCACAGATACGCAGTATTTT. It translates to CASSPPWGLSTDTQYF.

This chain links TRBV2 with TRBJ2-3; TRBD2 might be the D (5 bases). Trimming took off 2 bases at V and 14 bases at J, with 14 bases between the two ends. Looked up from germline, CDR1 is SNHLY and CDR2 is FYNNEI. This CDR3 is built from 12 residues. The chain's CDR3 is CASSETRVALYF. For the CDR3, the DNA is TGTGCCAGCAGTGAAACTAGAGTTGCGCTGTATTTT. The full variable domain, in which reference TRBV2 and TRBJ2-3 provide the parts outside the CDR3, is EPEVTQTPSHQVTQMGQEVILRCVPISNHLYFYWYRQILGQKVEFLVSFYNNEISEKSEIFDDQFSVERPDGSNFTLKIRSTKLEDSAMYFCASSETRVALYFGPGTRLTVL.